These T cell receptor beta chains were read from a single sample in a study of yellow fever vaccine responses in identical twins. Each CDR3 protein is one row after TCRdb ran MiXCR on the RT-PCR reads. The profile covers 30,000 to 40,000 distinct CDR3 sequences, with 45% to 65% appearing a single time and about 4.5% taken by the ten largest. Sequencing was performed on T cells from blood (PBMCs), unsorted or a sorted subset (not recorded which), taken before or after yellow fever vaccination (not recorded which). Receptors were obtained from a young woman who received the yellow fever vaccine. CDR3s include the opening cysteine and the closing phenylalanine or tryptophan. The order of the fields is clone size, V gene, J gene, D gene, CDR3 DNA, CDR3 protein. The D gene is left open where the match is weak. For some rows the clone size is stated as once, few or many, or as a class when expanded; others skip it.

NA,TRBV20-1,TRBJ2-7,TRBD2,TGCAGTGCTAGAGATGGGAGACTAGCGGGAGCGGGAGAGCAGTACTTC,CSARDGRLAGAGEQYF
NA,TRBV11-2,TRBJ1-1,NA,TGTGCCAGCAGCTTAGGAGGTATGAACACTGAAGCTTTCTTT,CASSLGGMNTEAFF
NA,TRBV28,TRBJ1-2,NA,TGTGCCAGCACCCTGACAGCTAACTATGGCTACACCTTC,CASTLTANYGYTF
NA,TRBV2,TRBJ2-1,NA,TGTGCCACCTCCCCCTTTAGCGGCTACAATGAGCAGTTCTTC,CATSPFSGYNEQFF
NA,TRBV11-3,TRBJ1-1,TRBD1,TGTGCCAGCAGCCGGGACAGTTGGAACACTGAAGCTTTCTTT,CASSRDSWNTEAFF
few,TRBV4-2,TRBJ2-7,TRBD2,TGTGCCAGCAGCCAAGCTAGCGGGAGGGATAGCTCCTACGAGCAGTACTTC,CASSQASGRDSSYEQYF
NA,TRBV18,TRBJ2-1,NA,TGTGCCAGCTCCCCAGATGCGGACTCCAGCTCCTACAATGAGCAGTTCTTC,CASSPDADSSSYNEQFF
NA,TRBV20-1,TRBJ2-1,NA,TGCAGTGCTTCGGTTGGGGCGACTACCTACAATGAGCAGTTCTTC,CSASVGATTYNEQFF
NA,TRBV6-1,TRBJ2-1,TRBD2,TGTGCCAGCAGTGAAGCGCTTCGGGGACTAGCGGGATCGTACAATGAGCAGTTCTTC,CASSEALRGLAGSYNEQFF
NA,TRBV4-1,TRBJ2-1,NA,TGCGCCAGCAGCCTCTCTAGGCGGGGTTCAGGCTCCTACAATGAGCAGTTCTTC,CASSLSRRGSGSYNEQFF
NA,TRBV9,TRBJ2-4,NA,TGTGCCAGCAGCCCCGCATGGGGACCGACTTCCGAAAACATTCAGTACTTC,CASSPAWGPTSENIQYF
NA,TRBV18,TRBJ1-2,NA,TGTGCCAGCTCACCAGGGGATGGCTACACCTTC,CASSPGDGYTF
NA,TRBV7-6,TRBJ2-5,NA,TGTGCCAGCAGCTATCAGAGGGGGGGGACCCAGTACTTC,CASSYQRGGTQYF
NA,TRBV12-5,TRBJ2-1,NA,TGTGCTAGTGGTTTGTCAGGGGCCCCTTCCTACAATGAGCAGTTCTTC,CASGLSGAPSYNEQFF
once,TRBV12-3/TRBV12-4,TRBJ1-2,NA,TGTGCCAGCAGTTTACAGCGAGGGGAGAATGGCTACACCTTC,CASSLQRGENGYTF
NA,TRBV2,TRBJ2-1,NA,TGTGCCAGCAGTGAGGTGGCTTCCGGGTTCTTC,CASSEVASGFF
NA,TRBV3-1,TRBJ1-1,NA,TGTGCCAGCAGCCCCCACGTTACGTACAACACTGAAGCTTTCTTT,CASSPHVTYNTEAFF
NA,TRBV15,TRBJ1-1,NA,TGTGCCACCAGCAGAGATTGGAAGGCAAACACTGAAGCTTTCTTT,CATSRDWKANTEAFF
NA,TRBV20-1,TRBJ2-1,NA,TGCAGTGCCAGAGGACTTCGCCTATACAATGAGCAGTTCTTC,CSARGLRLYNEQFF
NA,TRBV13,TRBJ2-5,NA,TGTGCCAGCACCACGAACGGGGAGACCCAGTACTTC,CASTTNGETQYF
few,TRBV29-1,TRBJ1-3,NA,TGCAGCGTTGAAGGCTCTGGAAACACCATATATTTT,CSVEGSGNTIYF
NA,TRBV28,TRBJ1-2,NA,TGTGCCAGTACCGACAGAAACTATGGCTACACCTTC,CASTDRNYGYTF